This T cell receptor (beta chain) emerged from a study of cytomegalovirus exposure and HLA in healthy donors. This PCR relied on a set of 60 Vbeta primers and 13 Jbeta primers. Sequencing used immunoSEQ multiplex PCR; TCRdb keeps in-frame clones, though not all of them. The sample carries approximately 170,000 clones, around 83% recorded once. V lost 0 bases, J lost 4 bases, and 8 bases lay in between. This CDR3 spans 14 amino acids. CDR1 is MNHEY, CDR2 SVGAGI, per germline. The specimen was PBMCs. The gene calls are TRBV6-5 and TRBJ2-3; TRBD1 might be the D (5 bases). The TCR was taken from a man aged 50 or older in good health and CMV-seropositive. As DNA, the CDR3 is TGTGCCAGCAGTTACTCGCAGGGTGCAGATACGCAGTATTTT. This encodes CASSYSQGADTQYF.